These T cell receptor beta chains were read from a single sample in a study of TIL therapy for anti-PD-1-resistant metastatic lung cancer. Clones were sequenced by immunoSEQ multiplex PCR, and TCRdb holds only the in-frame ones, with some missing. Altogether about 60,000 clones are present, around nine tenths being singletons, with the ten largest covering 2.5% to 3%. Sequenced here: blood, sampled at baseline. These receptors originate from a person between 30 and 80 years old with non-small cell lung cancer. Each CDR3 is given with its conserved first and last residue. D genes are given only for firm matches. Size is stated for part of the rows, as once, few or many counts, or as a class when the clone is expanded.

J: TRBJ2-6; D: -; size: -; V: TRBV3-1/TRBV3-2; DNA: TGTGCCAGCAGCCAAGGACAGGCTCCCTCTGGGGCCAACGTCCTGACTTTC; CDR3: CASSQGQAPSGANVLTF
J: TRBJ2-7; D: -; size: -; V: TRBV12-3/TRBV12-4; DNA: TGTGCCAGCAGTCTCGGACCCGAGCAGTACTTC; CDR3: CASSLGPEQYF
J: TRBJ1-2; D: TRBD1; size: -; V: TRBV28; DNA: TGTGCCAGCAGTTTAGAGGACAGGGGAAACTATGGCTACACCTTC; CDR3: CASSLEDRGNYGYTF
J: TRBJ2-1; D: TRBD2; size: few; V: TRBV5-1; DNA: TGCGCCAGCAGCTCCCAGGGAGCGGGAGTTGTTAGTGAGCAGTTCTTC; CDR3: CASSSQGAGVVSEQFF
J: TRBJ1-5; D: TRBD1; size: -; V: TRBV4-2; DNA: TGTGCCAGCAGCCAAGGGGGACAGACTTCTAGCAATCAGCCCCAGCATTTT; CDR3: CASSQGGQTSSNQPQHF
J: TRBJ1-5; D: -; size: -; V: TRBV12-3/TRBV12-4; DNA: TGTGCCAGCAGTTCTGACGGTGGACAGCCCCAGCATTTT; CDR3: CASSSDGGQPQHF
J: TRBJ1-4; D: TRBD1; size: few; V: TRBV7-2; DNA: TGTGCCAGCAGCGCTTACCGGGACAGGGGGTATGAAAAACTGTTTTTT; CDR3: CASSAYRDRGYEKLFF
J: TRBJ1-6; D: -; size: -; V: TRBV6-6; DNA: TGTGCCAGCAGTTTCCGGGATGATTCACCCCTCCACTTT; CDR3: CASSFRDDSPLHF
J: TRBJ2-1; D: -; size: -; V: TRBV5-1; DNA: TGCGCCAGCAGCCCCATAGGCCGGGATGAGCAGTTCTTC; CDR3: CASSPIGRDEQFF
J: TRBJ1-2; D: -; size: once; V: TRBV7-8; DNA: TGTGCCAGCAGCTCCCGGGGGCAGGTCCGTGGCTACACCTTC; CDR3: CASSSRGQVRGYTF
J: TRBJ1-1; D: -; size: -; V: TRBV11-3; DNA: TGTGCCAGCAGCTTCTCGCGCTTTACAGACCCTATGGGGCGGACTGAAGCTTTCTTT; CDR3: CASSFSRFTDPMGRTEAFF
J: TRBJ2-3; D: TRBD2; size: -; V: TRBV10-3; DNA: TGTGCCACCGGGGAGCGGGGGGCCCCCACAGATACGCAGTATTTT; CDR3: CATGERGAPTDTQYF
J: TRBJ2-1; D: TRBD2; size: -; V: TRBV7-9; DNA: TGTGCCAGCAGCCCTAAGACTAGCGGGAGGCTTTGGCAGTTCTTC; CDR3: CASSPKTSGRLWQFF
J: TRBJ1-5; D: TRBD1; size: -; V: TRBV27; DNA: TGTGCCAGCAGTTCGTTAGCTCTAACAGGGGGGGGCAATCAGCCCCAGCATTTT; CDR3: CASSSLALTGGGNQPQHF
J: TRBJ1-3; D: -; size: -; V: TRBV2; DNA: TGTGCCAGCAGTGGGGACCGTTCTGGAAACACCATATATTTT; CDR3: CASSGDRSGNTIYF
J: TRBJ2-1; D: -; size: -; V: TRBV27; DNA: TGTGCCAGCAGCCCGCCGGCCCAGGGTCCTGGGCAGTTCTTC; CDR3: CASSPPAQGPGQFF
J: TRBJ2-3; D: -; size: -; V: TRBV9; DNA: TGTGCCAGCAGCGTCGCAAACCTCGGGGCAGATACGCAGTATTTT; CDR3: CASSVANLGADTQYF
J: TRBJ1-5; D: -; size: -; V: TRBV19; DNA: TGTGCCAGTAGTATCCTGGTGGGTCAGCCCCAGCATTTT; CDR3: CASSILVGQPQHF
J: TRBJ1-1; D: TRBD1; size: -; V: TRBV11-1; DNA: TGTGCCAGCAGCCGGGGACAGGGAGGGGGTTACACTGAAGCTTTCTTT; CDR3: CASSRGQGGGYTEAFF
J: TRBJ2-1; D: -; size: -; V: TRBV28; DNA: TGTGCCAGCAGTTTTACTAATTCCTACAATGAGCAGTTCTTC; CDR3: CASSFTNSYNEQFF